The clone carrying this T cell receptor beta chain was found a few times. No antigen is known for it. TCRdb's table, derived via immunoSEQ multiplex PCR, lists solely in-frame clones and lacks some. The table shows approximately 60,000 clones, with 70% to 85% occurring only once. CDR1 and CDR2 (germline): SGDLS, YYNGEE. Deletions cut 3 bases from V and 7 bases from J, with 13 bases between. The CDR3 consists of 13 residues. These data are taken from a study of OX40 agonist ivuxolimab in advanced cancers. Study in general: Dose-escalation patients suffered from hepatocellular carcinoma, melanoma, renal cell or head and neck cancer.

Peripheral blood came from all dose cohorts at three timepoints. Study conclusions and caveats: Relative to CD4+ cells, CD8+ T cells on average had more expanded clones. Circulating CD4+ and CD8+ T cells showed clonal expansion by week 6 at 0.1 to 3.0 mg/kg.

The sequence was obtained from an adult with an advanced solid tumor such as melanoma, head and neck, liver or kidney cancer. This chain uses TRBV9 with TRBJ1-2; D might be TRBD1 (5 bases). The sample was CD4+ or CD8+ T cells sorted from blood, taken in a trial of the OX40 agonist ivuxolimab. The CDR3 DNA follows: TGTGCCAGCAGCGGACAATTAGGGGCTGGCTACACCTTC. It specifies CASSGQLGAGYTF.